Below, 5 T cell receptor beta chains from the same sample are listed, as sequenced in a study of blood T cell repertoires in COVID-19. Libraries were prepared by immunoSEQ multiplex PCR; TCRdb keeps only in-frame clonotypes and omits some of them. The sample lists 280,000 or so clones, roughly 89% seen once, with about 1.7% in the top ten. Material: PBMCs or T cells enriched from blood (not recorded which). All receptors derive from a young woman with acute COVID-19.

V usage is TRBV7-2 and J usage is TRBJ2-7; 12 nucleotides align to TRBD2. V lost 5 bases to trimming and J lost 7 bases; unmatched junction nucleotides: 12. This CDR3 is 16 amino acids long. Per germline, CDR1 SGHTA and CDR2 FQGNSA. This CDR3 reads CASSQRLAGAFLEQYF. As DNA, the CDR3 is TGTGCCAGCAGCCAGAGACTAGCGGGAGCTTTTTTAGAGCAGTACTTC.

This clone was observed a few times. The chain uses TRBV6-5 and TRBJ1-5; tentatively, D is TRBD1 (6 bases). The germline V gene encodes CDR1 MNHEY and CDR2 SVGAGI. CDR3 size: 15 residues. V was trimmed by 6 bases and J by 2 bases, leaving 14 bases between them. In DNA form, the CDR3 reads TGTGCCAGCAGATCTGGGGGCCTTGGCAATCAGCCCCAGCATTTT. Translating it yields CASRSGGLGNQPQHF.

The chain joins TRBV6-5 to TRBJ1-6; D may be TRBD1 (6 bases). CDR1 and CDR2 from the germline V gene are MNHEY and SVGAGI. There are 15 residues in the CDR3. V lost 5 bases to trimming and J lost 10 bases, with 18 bases between them. This CDR3 is CASSKAGTIGSPLHF. For the CDR3, the DNA is TGTGCCAGCAGTAAGGCCGGGACAATCGGCTCACCCCTCCACTTT.

This clone was observed a single time. The chain employs TRBV7-5 and TRBJ2-3; TRBD2, as called in the table, went unchecked against the DNA. TRBV7-5 is labeled a pseudogene. The CDR3 has 13 residues. The CDR3 DNA reads TGTGTCAGAAGCTTAAGCGAAACAGATACGCAGTATTTT. This encodes CVRSLSETDTQYF.

CDR3 protein: CASSSRDTGELFF. The CDR3 DNA is TGTGCCAGCTCTTCCCGGGACACCGGGGAGCTGTTTTTT. The chain combines TRBV18 with TRBJ2-2; D is unresolved. The V gene lost 6 bases and the J gene lost 3 bases, with 8 bases spanning the gap. Per the germline V gene, CDR1 is KGHSH and CDR2 is LQKENI. This CDR3 spans 13 amino acids.